Listed below are T cell receptor beta chains from one sample, sequenced in a study of cytomegalovirus exposure and HLA in healthy donors. Assay: immunoSEQ multiplex PCR; the TCRdb copy retains only in-frame clones and omits some. This table holds approximately 140,000 clones, roughly 83% found once. Material for sequencing was PBMCs. These receptors were obtained from a middle-aged man in good health and CMV-seropositive. Each CDR3 is given with its conserved first and last residue. The D gene is left open where the match is weak. Size values are once, few and many counts, or a class for expanded clones, and some rows have none.

-	TRBJ1-2	TRBV5-1	TRBD1	CASTTWTGNYGYTF	TGCGCCAGCACAACTTGGACAGGGAACTATGGCTACACCTTC
-	TRBJ1-5	TRBV7-2	-	CASSQKIRDQPQHF	TGTGCCAGCAGCCAGAAGATACGGGATCAGCCCCAGCATTTT
once	TRBJ1-5	TRBV6-1	TRBD1	CASSWTGVSNQPQHF	TGTGCCAGCAGCTGGACAGGGGTTAGCAATCAGCCCCAGCATTTT
-	TRBJ2-7	TRBV10-1	-	CASSESGFYEQYF	TGCGCCAGCAGTGAGTCCGGGTTCTACGAGCAGTACTTC
-	TRBJ2-7	TRBV7-2	-	CASSFYYEQYF	TGTGCCAGCAGCTTTTACTACGAGCAGTACTTC
once	TRBJ2-1	TRBV30	TRBD2	CAWSVEAGYNEQFF	TGTGCCTGGAGTGTAGAAGCGGGATACAATGAGCAGTTCTTC
once	TRBJ2-5	TRBV27	-	CASSLDIWAETQYF	TGTGCCAGCAGTTTAGACATATGGGCGGAGACCCAGTACTTC
-	TRBJ1-5	TRBV10-3	-	CAISDPGQPQHF	TGTGCCATCAGTGACCCGGGTCAGCCCCAGCATTTT
-	TRBJ1-2	TRBV9	TRBD1	CASSAGGQNGYTF	TGTGCCAGCAGCGCTGGGGGACAGAATGGCTACACCTTC
-	TRBJ1-2	TRBV5-4	TRBD1	CASSLRGGQGARGYTF	TGTGCCAGCAGCTTGAGAGGGGGACAGGGGGCGCGTGGCTACACCTTC
once	TRBJ2-1	TRBV5-1	TRBD2	CASSAVLGSGTPSSYNEQFF	TGCGCCAGCAGCGCTGTGCTTGGTAGCGGGACTCCGAGCTCCTACAATGAGCAGTTCTTC
-	TRBJ2-7	TRBV7-3	TRBD1	CSSSLTGGGYEQYF	TGTTCCAGCAGCTTGACAGGGGGGGGCTACGAGCAGTACTTC
-	TRBJ2-1	TRBV5-1	TRBD2	CASSLALAGGGEQFF	TGCGCCAGCAGCTTGGCTCTAGCGGGGGGTGGGGAGCAGTTCTTC
-	TRBJ2-6	TRBV9	TRBD1	CASRATGDFGANVLTF	TGTGCCAGCAGAGCGACAGGGGATTTTGGGGCCAACGTCCTGACTTTC
-	TRBJ1-2	TRBV2	-	CASSREDYGYTF	TGTGCCAGCAGCAGGGAGGATTATGGCTACACCTTC
-	TRBJ2-7	TRBV7-2	TRBD1	CASSLNGQAGWDEQYF	TGTGCCAGCAGCCTAAATGGACAGGCCGGTTGGGACGAGCAGTACTTC
-	TRBJ2-1	TRBV5-4	TRBD2	CASSLAGTSGYNEQFF	TGTGCCAGCAGCTTGGCCGGGACTAGCGGTTACAATGAGCAGTTCTTC
-	TRBJ2-7	TRBV18	-	CASSLRGTYEQYF	TGTGCCAGCTCACTCCGGGGTACCTACGAGCAGTACTTC
-	TRBJ2-5	TRBV7-2	TRBD2	CASSFAPGGQETQYF	TGTGCCAGCAGTTTCGCTCCGGGGGGCCAAGAGACCCAGTACTTC
-	TRBJ2-1	TRBV27	TRBD2	CASTLTSGSPRLF	TGTGCCAGCACCTTGACTAGCGGGAGCCCCCGGCTCTTC
-	TRBJ1-2	TRBV30	-	CAWSTAGGESYGYTF	TGTGCCTGGAGTACAGCCGGGGGGGAAAGCTATGGCTACACCTTC
-	TRBJ2-4	TRBV5-1	TRBD2	CASSLAGTTKNIQYF	TGCGCCAGCAGCTTGGCAGGGACTACCAAAAACATTCAGTACTTC
-	TRBJ2-4	TRBV5-1	TRBD2	CASSEGLAGGNIQYF	TGCGCCAGCAGTGAGGGACTAGCGGGGGGAAACATTCAGTACTTC
-	TRBJ2-5	TRBV4-2	TRBD1	CASSSHRGRGIETQYF	TGTGCCAGCAGCTCCCACAGGGGGCGTGGAATTGAGACCCAGTACTTC
-	TRBJ1-1	TRBV11-2	TRBD1	CASSSIRGIRGAVNTEAFF	TGTGCCAGCAGCTCGATTAGGGGGATCAGGGGGGCGGTGAACACTGAAGCTTTCTTT
once	TRBJ2-7	TRBV7-6	TRBD2	CASSVSGGLYEQYF	TGTGCCAGCAGCGTTAGCGGGGGGTTATACGAGCAGTACTTC
-	TRBJ1-5	TRBV2	TRBD1	CASRGTVNQPQHF	TGTGCCAGCAGGGGGACAGTAAATCAGCCCCAGCATTTT
-	TRBJ1-5	TRBV5-1	-	CASSLSGDQPQHF	TGCGCCAGCAGCTTGTCAGGGGATCAGCCCCAGCATTTT
-	TRBJ2-2	TRBV7-3	TRBD1	CASSITRQGLAPGELFF	TGTGCCAGCAGCATAACCCGACAGGGTTTGGCTCCCGGGGAGCTGTTTTTT